What follows are 21 T cell receptor beta chains derived from one specimen sequenced in a study of blood T cell repertoires in COVID-19. Some clones are missing from TCRdb's copy, which holds only in-frame ones; the method was immunoSEQ multiplex PCR. The repertoire consists of around 200,000 clones, with 86% occurring once and the leading ten covering approximately 6.5%. What was sequenced was peripheral blood. Receptors were obtained from a woman of 80 years or more in a cohort sampled during active or convalescent COVID-19.

The chain has TRBV14 and TRBJ2-1, with D uncertain. The germline gives CDR1 SGHDN, CDR2 FVKESK. V dropped 1 base and J dropped 9 bases, with 10 bases sitting between them. The CDR3 has 13 residues. The CDR3 DNA reads TGTGCCAGCAGCCAAGGAGTGTTAGCTGAGCAGTTCTTC. Translating it yields CASSQGVLAEQFF.

CDR3 sequence reads: CASRDRVTQYF. In nucleotides, the CDR3 is TGTGCCAGTAGGGACAGGGTCACGCAGTATTTT. The chain recombines TRBV19 with TRBJ2-3, with 8 positions matching TRBD1. This CDR3 contains 11 residues. Trimming removed 6 bases from V and 9 bases from J; junction bases left unmatched: 2. Germline lookup yields CDR1 LNHDA and CDR2 SQIVND (reference sequence).

This chain links TRBV5-4 with TRBJ2-5, with 7 bases identical to TRBD1. The CDR3 contains 13 residues. Germline trimming cut 4 bases from V and 9 bases from J; bases unmatched to any gene: 9. Looked up from germline, CDR1 is SGHNT and CDR2 is YYREEE (reference sequence). This CDR3 is CASSGTALKAQYF. The CDR3 coding sequence is TGTGCCAGCAGCGGGACAGCCCTCAAGGCCCAGTACTTC.

The chain combines TRBV6-5 with TRBJ1-1, with D tentatively TRBD1 (5 bases). CDR1 is MNHEY and CDR2 is SVGAGI in the germline V gene. The CDR3 contains 15 residues. V was shortened by 7 bases and J by 0 bases, with 15 bases between the two germline ends. CDR3 residues: CASTQRGPMNTEAFF. The DNA for the CDR3 is TGTGCCAGCACCCAGCGGGGCCCGATGAACACTGAAGCTTTCTTT.

This clone has more than one count but fewer than ten. The chain employs TRBV29-1 and TRBJ2-7; 7 bases line up with TRBD1. In germline, CDR1 is SQVTM, CDR2 ANQGSEA. J gave up 0 bases and V 5 bases, and 7 bases lay outside the gene matches. The CDR3 contains 14 residues. The CDR3 bases are TGCAGCGTTTCCCCCGACAGGGTCTCCTACGAGCAGTACTTC. Amino acids: CSVSPDRVSYEQYF.

The chain couples TRBV5-5 to TRBJ1-1; the match to TRBD1 covers 7 bases. The CDR3 is made up of 15 amino acids. Germline-derived CDR1 and CDR2 are SGHKS and YYEKEE (reference sequence). V lost 4 bases and J lost 1; bases outside the gene matches: 7. Written as DNA, the CDR3 is TGTGCCAGCAGCCCCGGACAGGTAGCGAACACTGAAGCTTTCTTT. The encoded protein is CASSPGQVANTEAFF. Full variable domain (outside the CDR3, taken from reference TRBV5-5 and TRBJ1-1): DAGVTQSPTHLIKTRGQQVTLRCSPISGHKSVSWYQQVLGQGPQFIFQYYEKEERGRGNFPDRFSARQFPNYSSELNVNALLLGDSALYLCASSPGQVANTEAFFGQGTRLTVV.

Written as DNA, the CDR3 is TGTGCCAGCACCGGCCCGGGAGGGCGGAATTCACCCCTCCACTTT. Its translation is CASTGPGGRNSPLHF. This chain uses TRBV7-9 with TRBJ1-6; D not certain. The CDR3 is made up of 15 amino acids. V gave up 7 bases and J gave up 7 bases, with 17 bases separating them. Germline CDR1 and CDR2: SEHNR and FQNEAQ (reference sequence). Looking up the rest from reference TRBV7-9 and TRBJ1-6 gives the full variable domain: DTGVSQNPRHKITKRGQNVTFRCDPISEHNRLYWYRQTLGQGPEFLTYFQNEAQLEKSRLLSDRFSAERPKGSFSTLEIQRTEQGDSAMYLCASTGPGGRNSPLHFGNGTRLTVT.

V and J are TRBV28 and TRBJ2-7, with 9 nucleotides matching TRBD1. Unmatched junction bases numbered 7, after V lost 2 bases and J lost 5 bases. CDR1 is MDHEN and CDR2 is SYDVKM in the germline V gene. The CDR3 runs 15 residues. The CDR3 loop is CASSLGGDRVHEQYV. The CDR3 coding sequence is TGTGCCAGCAGTTTAGGGGGGGACAGGGTGCACGAGCAGTACGTC.

DNA for the CDR3: TGCGCCAGCAGCCCGCCGGGACTGAGATCTGGGGCCAACGTCCTGACTTTC. This gives the protein CASSPPGLRSGANVLTF. This chain connects TRBV5-1 to TRBJ2-6; a weak D match, TRBD2 (6 bases). The CDR3 is 17 residues long. Germline lookup yields CDR1 SGHRS and CDR2 YFSETQ. Between the trimmed V and J ends, which lost 4 bases and 1 base, there was a span of 15 bases.

This chain joins TRBV7-2 and TRBJ2-7; D is unclear. Trimming removed 6 bases from V and 3 bases from J, with 15 bases in between. The CDR3 extends over 14 amino acids. Germline loops: CDR1 SGHTA, CDR2 FQGNSA. In DNA form, the CDR3 reads TGTGCCAGCAGGTCGATAACAGAAAGCTACGAGCAGTACTTC. Translating it yields CASRSITESYEQYF.

The chain uses TRBV5-1 and TRBJ2-1; the match to TRBD2 covers 9 bases. The trim removed 0 bases at V and 3 bases at J, leaving 1 base unmatched. Germline-derived CDR1 and CDR2 are SGHRS and YFSETQ. This CDR3 is 15 amino acids long. DNA for the CDR3: TGCGCCAGCAGCTTGGGTAGCGGGAGCTACAATGAGCAGTTCTTC. Translated: CASSLGSGSYNEQFF.

The genes are TRBV27 and TRBJ2-4; D is possibly TRBD1 (6 bases). This CDR3 has 13 amino acids. The ends were cut back, 6 bases at V and 10 bases at J, with 16 bases in the middle. The germline V gene encodes CDR1 MNHEY and CDR2 SMNVEV (reference sequence). In nucleotides, the CDR3 is TGTGCCAGCAGCTTAGTCAGGGGCGAGATTCAGTACTTC. Translating gives CASSLVRGEIQYF.

This chain links TRBV7-9 with TRBJ1-6; the match to TRBD1 covers 8 bases. This CDR3 has 17 amino acids. J was trimmed by 6 bases and V by 0 bases; bases with no gene match: 7. Looked up from germline, CDR1 is SEHNR and CDR2 is FQNEAQ (reference sequence). Here the CDR3 reads CASSLAGQGGRNSPLHF. Here the CDR3 DNA reads TGTGCCAGCAGCTTAGCTGGACAGGGAGGACGTAATTCACCCCTCCACTTT.

About this clone itself: Other DNA sequences in this specimen translate into the identical CDR3. The V call is TRBV5-1, the J call TRBJ2-1; 7 nucleotides align to TRBD1. Germline CDR1 reads SGHRS; CDR2 reads YFSETQ. CDR3 length: 13 amino acids. V shed 2 bases, J shed 7 bases, and the junction held 3 bases outside the gene matches. The CDR3 region has the DNA TGCGCCAGCAGCTTAGGGACAGTAAATGAGCAGTTCTTC. It yields the protein CASSLGTVNEQFF.

V is TRBV7-2 and J is TRBJ2-1; a weak D match, TRBD2 (7 bases). Germline values: CDR1 SGHTA, CDR2 FQGNSA. V was pared by 2 bases and J by 9 bases, with 14 bases between. This CDR3 comprises 14 residues. CDR3 DNA sequence: TGTGCCAGCAGCTTAAATCAGGGGAGGGGTGAGCAGTTCTTC. Translated, it gives CASSLNQGRGEQFF.

A word on this clone: The same CDR3 is also encoded by other DNA sequences in this sample. The gene calls are TRBV18 and TRBJ2-5, with D perhaps matching TRBD1 (5 bases). The V end was cut by 3 bases, the J end by 5 bases, with 10 bases between. Per germline, CDR1 KGHSH and CDR2 LQKENI. CDR3 size: 13 residues. The CDR3 DNA follows: TGTGCCAGCTCACCCCAGGGTCCTGAGACCCAGTACTTC. As protein: CASSPQGPETQYF.

For the CDR3, the DNA is TGTGCCAGCAGCTTAGGAGCAGGGATATTGAATGAGCAGTTCTTC. Translation: CASSLGAGILNEQFF. The chain has TRBV7-8 and TRBJ2-1, with D perhaps matching TRBD1 (5 bases). The V end lost 1 base, the J end lost 7 bases, and 14 bases lay between the germline ends. The germline V gene encodes CDR1 SGHVS and CDR2 FQNEAQ. The CDR3 sequence is 15 residues long.

The V call is TRBV3-1 (or the pseudogene TRBV3-2), the J call TRBJ1-5; 9 bases map to TRBD1. V gave up 2 bases and J gave up 6 bases; unmatched junction bases: 2. This CDR3 comprises 14 residues. Per germline, CDR1 LGHDT and CDR2 YNNKEL (reference sequence). This chain's CDR3 is CASSQTGGSQPQHF. The CDR3 nucleotides are TGTGCCAGCAGCCAAACAGGGGGCAGTCAGCCCCAGCATTTT.

This chain links TRBV5-1 with TRBJ1-2; D is perhaps TRBD1 (5 bases). With 4 bases removed from V and 4 bases from J, the gap between germline ends came to 17 bases. This CDR3 region has 15 residues. Germline-derived CDR1 and CDR2 are SGHRS and YFSETQ. The CDR3 loop is CASSLGTKPFYGYTF. CDR3 DNA: TGCGCCAGCAGCCTGGGGACTAAACCATTCTATGGCTACACCTTC.

This clone was counted once. V gene TRBV3-1 (or the pseudogene TRBV3-2) combines with J gene TRBJ1-6; perhaps TRBD1 as D (6 bases). Deletions cut 3 bases from V and 7 bases from J, with 13 bases between. The CDR3 is 15 residues long. Germline assignment: CDR1 LGHDT and CDR2 YNNKEL (reference sequence). The CDR3 loop reads CASSQNRVGNSPLHF. The CDR3 DNA reads TGTGCCAGCAGCCAGAACAGGGTTGGCAATTCACCCCTCCACTTT.

This clone turned up a few times. The gene calls are TRBV4-1 and TRBJ1-1; D is uncertain. CDR3 length equals 15 residues. Germline V gene lookup returns CDR1 MGHRA and CDR2 YSYEKL. Trimming pared 3 bases from V and 7 bases from J, leaving 18 bases between. The CDR3 nucleotides read TGCGCCAGCAGCCAGTCCCATCGAGGGTGGAGTGAAGCTTTCTTT. Its protein product is CASSQSHRGWSEAFF.